The clone carrying this TCR beta chain came up a few times. Its antigen remains unidentified. Primed by a sample-barcoded 5' primer and a J-beta primer mix, a second PCR proceeded for 7 to 11 cycles. One entry per CDR3 protein results from TCRdb running MiXCR on the 5' RACE reads. The data contain roughly 1.7 million distinct CDR3 sequences, 30% to 40% of them singletons. The ends lost 4 bases at V and 7 bases at J; junction bases unmatched: 14. Germline V lookup: CDR1 SEHNR, CDR2 FQNEAQ (reference sequence). The CDR3 spans 19 residues. Each sample used at least 6.5 million PBMCs. These data originate in a study of blood T cells in healthy people across ages. Study-wide points: Nothing was known about donor CMV status, and this possibly confounded expanded clonotype changes. Significant beta diversity loss was already apparent by age roughly 43, declining roughly linearly. It was not possible, with unsorted PBMCs, to conclusively compare naive and antigen-experienced cells.

The TCR sequence derives from a woman between 25 and 40 years old in good health. The chain joins TRBV7-9 to TRBJ2-1; TRBD2 matches at 15 bases. Sequencing input: blood. The CDR3 here is CASSSAGLAGGLPKNEQFF. CDR3 DNA: TGTGCCAGCAGCTCGGCAGGACTAGCGGGAGGGCTTCCGAAGAATGAGCAGTTCTTC.